This T cell receptor beta chain was sequenced in a study of graft-versus-host responses after intestinal transplantation. Of note for this clone: Its cognate antigen is unknown.

Study conclusions and caveats: Recipient marrow held GvH clones, some first seen in ileum or blood.

V was clipped by 0 bases and J by 0 bases, with 8 bases between them. Per the germline V gene, CDR1 is SGHDT and CDR2 is YYEEEE. This CDR3 region has 15 residues. Profiling relied on immunoSEQ multiplex PCR, and the TCRdb table lists in-frame clones only, not all of them. This sample has around 100,000 clones, with approximately 90% found just once. The sample in question was unstimulated CD4+ T cells sorted from spleen or lymph node cells, obtained before transplant. This clonotype originated in a human donor who was the organ donor for an intestinal transplant. This chain uses TRBV5-6 with TRBJ2-3, with D perhaps TRBD1 or TRBD2 (5 bases each). CDR3 DNA sequence: TGTGCCAGCAGCTTGGGAGGGGCTAGCACAGATACGCAGTATTTT. The encoded protein is CASSLGGASTDTQYF.